This T cell receptor beta chain was captured in a study of T-cell memory formation after mild COVID-19 (TCRdb year 2021). About the study as a whole: TCR sequence clusters from the two donors were largely donor specific. Longitudinal TCRalpha and TCRbeta repertoire sequencing tracked T-cell clones expanding and contracting after mild COVID-19 in a couple of donors. The cohort was made up of two young adult volunteers, one female and one male, who were previously healthy.

Trimming removed 2 bases from V and 3 bases from J, leaving 5 bases between the germline ends. Based on the germline V gene, the CDR1 and CDR2 sequences are SGHTA and FQGTGA. The CDR3 goes from the cysteine to the phenylalanine over 13 residues. Kept here is only the CDR3 DNA, which spans 39 bases and is read in frame from base 1. Sequencing was carried out with an Illumina NovaSeq 6000. TCRalpha and TCRbeta cDNA libraries were built by 5'RACE with constant-segment primers, adding sample barcodes and unique molecular identifiers. Trizol reagent was used to extract RNA from every sample. Library amplification was performed in two PCR steps, and a second sample barcode and Illumina TruSeq adapters were introduced in the second step. Sequencing of libraries was performed on an Illumina NovaSeq with 2 x 150 bp paired-end reads. The authors processed their data as follows. With migec v1.2.7, reads were demultiplexed and then collapsed into UMI-guided consensus sequences. Using mixcr v2.1.11, UMI consensuses were aligned to TRA and TRB V and J templates and then assembled into clonotypes. A clonotype was counted as expanded or contracted only when both edgeR and NoisET called the clonotype significant, with the noise models trained on biological replicates. For edgeR calls, the cutoffs were a false discovery rate-adjusted p below 0.01 and a log2 fold-change threshold of 1. As an exploratory analysis of dynamics, PCA with hierarchical clustering was applied to max-normalized trajectories of the 1000 most abundant clonotypes. Separately sequenced CD4+ and CD8+ repertoires were used to assign the CD4 or CD8 phenotype of responding clones. TCRdb reanalyzed the raw reads on its own, using fastp at Q25 for trimming and MiXCR for clone calling, and kept in-frame beta chains. A single entry per CDR3 protein holds the most common genes and DNA from its merged rows. The V and J calls were not made by the authors but by TCRdb's processing. This sample gives 90,000 to 120,000 distinct CDR3 sequences in total; 14% of them show up just once. Approximately 43% of the sample goes to the ten largest clones.

The sample holds a few counts of this clonotype. It lacks a known antigen. No base quality information exists; no much larger clone differs at one position. Study-wide conclusions, independent of this receptor: Contracting CD4+ clones turned up mainly in the CM and EM memory subsets, whereas EMRA was where CD8+ clones were enriched. SARS-CoV-2 specificity was not confirmed for the second-wave clones peaking on day 37. The study included only a couple of mild cases, and larger cohorts that include severe cases with pre-infection samples were judged to be necessary. From day 15 to 85, contracting clones showed balanced CD4/CD8 phenotypes, whereas a second wave of clones that expanded from day 15 to 37 leaned towards CD4+. The detection of some responding clones in pre-infection memory suggests that pre-existing cross-reactive memory T cells joined the SARS-CoV-2 response.

Ficoll-Paque density gradient centrifugation was the method used to isolate PBMCs. The rearranged chain carries TRBV7-3 and TRBJ2-1; the D gene lacks a confident call. This clonotype was obtained from a man younger than 35 who had mild COVID-19 (a few samples of this study predate the infection). The sample titles of this study are shuffled in the database, so cell type and time point are left out; the donor was told from shared clones. The sequenced material came from PBMCs or a T cell subset sorted from them (not recorded which). CDR3 protein: CASSLENYNEQFF. The nucleotides are TGTGCCAGCAGCTTAGAAAACTACAATGAGCAGTTCTTC.